This T cell receptor (beta chain) was found in a study of blood T cell repertoires in COVID-19. As for the study in general: Collection of acute and convalescent COVID-19 samples took place in the United States, Italy and Spain. From T cells, B-cell-depleted T cells, or PBMCs came the material, which was cDNA or gDNA.

The CDR3 is 14 residues long. V lost 1 base and J lost 8; bases outside the gene matches: 5. CDR1 and CDR2 from the germline V gene are LGHNA and YNFKEQ. Original analysis: Amplifying reference gene primers gave estimates of nucleated cell counts. TCRdb's table, derived via immunoSEQ multiplex PCR, lists solely in-frame clones and lacks some. V and J calls and clone size follow that table, whereas D and trimming were derived from the DNA. In the table there are a few hundred thousand clones, roughly 83% of which are singletons. Sequencing input: peripheral blood. The chain recombines TRBV4-2 with TRBJ2-1; TRBD2 agrees at 7 bases. The clonotype was recovered from a man at least 80 years old with acute or convalescent COVID-19. Here the CDR3 DNA reads TGTGCCAGCAGCCAAGCGGGGGGAAGAGATGAGCAGTTCTTC. It translates to CASSQAGGRDEQFF.